The rows below give T cell receptor beta chains drawn from one sample of a study of PD-1 blockade in classical Hodgkin lymphoma. The assay was immunoSEQ multiplex PCR, and TCRdb's table has in-frame clones only and misses some. The repertoire includes roughly 27,000 clones, over 55% of them detected once, and around 3.3% sits in the top ten. The material sequenced was peripheral blood mononuclear cells (PBMCs), taken before the fourth cycle of nivolumab. These receptors were taken from a human donor with classical Hodgkin lymphoma. The CDR3 runs from the conserved cysteine through the conserved F or W. The D gene is left open where the match is weak. The size entry is marked missing in some rows and otherwise reads once, few, many or a size class.

size	V	J	D	CDR3	DNA
.	TRBV11-2	TRBJ2-2	TRBD2	CASSSGLAGDRGGELFF	TGTGCCAGCAGCTCGGGACTAGCGGGAGATAGGGGCGGGGAGCTGTTTTTT
.	TRBV19	TRBJ1-5	.	CASSIMGNEGQPQHF	TGTGCCAGTAGTATCATGGGGAATGAGGGTCAGCCCCAGCATTTT
.	TRBV7-6	TRBJ2-5	TRBD1	CASSQAGTEKETQYF	TGTGCCAGCAGCCAGGCCGGGACAGAAAAAGAGACCCAGTACTTC
.	TRBV28	TRBJ2-1	TRBD2	CASRVASGNIDEQFF	TGTGCCAGCAGGGTTGCTAGCGGGAACATCGATGAGCAGTTCTTC
few	TRBV18	TRBJ1-1	TRBD1	CASSRTGTDPQAFF	TGTGCCAGCTCACGCACCGGGACAGATCCACAAGCTTTCTTT
.	TRBV5-4	TRBJ2-7	.	CASSPSGSYEQYF	TGTGCCAGCAGCCCCAGCGGTTCCTACGAGCAGTACTTC
.	TRBV7-9	TRBJ1-1	TRBD1	CASTRTGTGHTEAFF	TGTGCCAGCACCCGGACCGGGACAGGGCACACTGAAGCTTTCTTT
.	TRBV12-5	TRBJ2-7	.	CASGVGLVPSSYEQYF	TGTGCTAGTGGTGTCGGTTTGGTTCCGAGCTCCTACGAGCAGTACTTC
.	TRBV29-1	TRBJ2-7	TRBD1	CSVELPTGSSYEQYF	TGCAGCGTTGAACTCCCGACAGGGAGCTCCTACGAGCAGTACTTC
few	TRBV7-9	TRBJ2-7	TRBD1	CASSPTGSSYEQYF	TGTGCCAGCAGTCCGACAGGGAGCTCCTACGAGCAGTACTTC
.	TRBV5-5	TRBJ2-1	TRBD2	CASSLSGSSYNEQFF	TGTGCCAGCAGCTTGAGCGGGAGCTCCTACAATGAGCAGTTCTTC
.	TRBV19	TRBJ1-2	TRBD1	CASSMGQAIYVNTF	TGTGCCAGTAGTATGGGACAGGCTATCTATGTGAACACCTTC
.	TRBV28	TRBJ1-1	.	CASSLWGGPMGTEAFF	TGTGCCAGCAGTTTATGGGGGGGGCCTATGGGCACTGAAGCTTTCTTT
.	TRBV6-1	TRBJ2-1	TRBD2	CASSVSGGHNEQFF	TGTGCCAGCAGTGTGAGCGGGGGGCACAATGAGCAGTTCTTC
once	TRBV5-4	TRBJ2-1	TRBD2	CASSPGGGADNEQFF	TGTGCCAGCAGCCCCGGCGGGGGGGCCGACAATGAGCAGTTCTTC
.	TRBV7-6	TRBJ2-5	TRBD1	CASSVRDRVVMETQYF	TGTGCCAGCAGCGTCAGGGACAGGGTCGTCATGGAGACCCAGTACTTC
once	TRBV7-2	TRBJ2-3	TRBD2	CASSSTSGIPTDTQYF	TGTGCCAGCAGCTCGACTAGCGGCATCCCCACAGATACGCAGTATTTT
few	TRBV5-1	TRBJ2-1	.	CASSLDAVAYNEQFF	TGCGCCAGCAGCTTGGATGCGGTTGCCTACAATGAGCAGTTCTTC
.	TRBV5-1	TRBJ2-3	TRBD1	CASSPGQGGADTQYF	TGCGCCAGCAGCCCCGGACAGGGGGGAGCAGATACGCAGTATTTT
few	TRBV7-2	TRBJ2-2	.	CASSLVSGTGELFF	TGTGCCAGCAGCTTAGTGTCAGGGACCGGGGAGCTGTTTTTT
.	TRBV13	TRBJ1-2	TRBD1	CASSLGAGTGIYGYTF	TGTGCCAGCAGCTTAGGGGCCGGGACAGGGATCTATGGCTACACCTTC
.	TRBV19	TRBJ2-3	TRBD2	CASSTRTSGKADTQYF	TGTGCCAGTAGTACCAGGACTAGCGGGAAGGCAGATACGCAGTATTTT
.	TRBV19	TRBJ2-5	.	CATSGMVGETQYF	TGTGCCACTTCAGGGATGGTTGGAGAGACCCAGTACTTC
.	TRBV10-1	TRBJ1-2	TRBD1	CASRNYRDRGRSGYTF	TGCGCCAGCAGGAACTACCGGGACAGGGGGCGTAGCGGCTACACCTTC
few	TRBV6-6	TRBJ1-2	.	CASSYSGTRIFAF	TGTGCCAGCAGTTACTCCGGGACTAGAATATTCGCCTTC
.	TRBV7-2	TRBJ2-1	.	CASSLRSLFGYNEQFF	TGTGCCAGCAGCTTAAGATCCCTTTTCGGATACAATGAGCAGTTCTTC
once	TRBV28	TRBJ1-3	TRBD1	CATTGTGSFFGNTIYF	TGTGCCACAACCGGGACAGGGTCGTTCTTTGGAAACACCATATATTTT
.	TRBV5-8	TRBJ2-1	TRBD1	CASSLVLGTEARLAYNEQFF	TGTGCCAGCAGCTTGGTATTGGGGACAGAAGCTAGGTTGGCCTACAATGAGCAGTTCTTC
.	TRBV6-1	TRBJ2-2	TRBD1	CASSWDRDYGELFF	TGTGCCAGCAGTTGGGACAGGGACTACGGGGAGCTGTTTTTT
few	TRBV5-6	TRBJ2-1	TRBD1	CASSPHRDRVYNEQFF	TGTGCCAGCAGTCCGCACCGGGACAGGGTTTACAATGAGCAGTTCTTC
few	TRBV18	TRBJ1-2	.	CASSPEKGGAYGYTF	TGTGCCAGCTCACCAGAAAAGGGAGGAGCCTATGGCTACACCTTC
.	TRBV14	TRBJ1-1	.	CASSQSLNTEAFF	TGTGCCAGCAGCCAGTCCTTGAACACTGAAGCTTTCTTT
.	TRBV19	TRBJ2-2	TRBD1	CASSTQGAVGELFF	TGTGCCAGTAGTACGCAGGGGGCGGTCGGGGAGCTGTTTTTT
few	TRBV5-6	TRBJ1-2	.	CASSNPTYYGYTF	TGTGCCAGCAGCAACCCCACCTACTATGGCTACACCTTC
.	TRBV15	TRBJ1-5	TRBD1	CATSRDGGGGNQPQHF	TGTGCCACCAGCAGAGATGGAGGGGGCGGCAATCAGCCCCAGCATTTT
.	TRBV5-6	TRBJ2-3	TRBD2	CASSLVPSGGGKDTQYF	TGTGCCAGCAGCTTGGTTCCTAGCGGGGGCGGGAAAGATACGCAGTATTTT
.	TRBV11-2	TRBJ1-1	.	CASSSRRDTEAFF	TGTGCCAGCAGCTCGAGAAGGGACACTGAAGCTTTCTTT
.	TRBV4-3	TRBJ2-1	.	CASSQDWSGRYNEQFF	TGCGCCAGCAGCCAAGATTGGAGCGGACGTTACAATGAGCAGTTCTTC
.	TRBV5-5	TRBJ2-7	TRBD1	CASRSGQGPYEQYF	TGTGCCAGCAGGTCGGGACAGGGTCCCTACGAGCAGTACTTC
.	TRBV6-5	TRBJ1-1	.	CASSYSGRREEAFF	TGTGCCAGCAGTTACTCTGGGCGTCGAGAAGAAGCTTTCTTT
few	TRBV6-4	TRBJ2-7	TRBD1	CASSGRDSPYEQYF	TGTGCCAGCAGTGGCCGGGACAGCCCGTACGAGCAGTACTTC
.	TRBV21-1	TRBJ1-1	.	CASSKVAPPEGASTEAFF	TGTGCCAGCAGCAAAGTGGCTCCCCCAGAGGGGGCGAGTACTGAAGCTTTCTTT
.	TRBV5-1	TRBJ2-1	TRBD2	CASSRTTSGPSNEQFF	TGCGCCAGCAGCCGGACTACTAGCGGGCCAAGCAATGAGCAGTTCTTC
.	TRBV4-3	TRBJ2-3	TRBD1	CASSPDWDRPSTDTQYF	TGCGCCAGCAGCCCAGATTGGGACAGACCTAGCACAGATACGCAGTATTTT
few	TRBV7-2	TRBJ1-6	.	CASSQQQGVNSPLHF	TGTGCCAGCAGCCAACAACAGGGAGTCAATTCACCCCTCCACTTT
.	TRBV28	TRBJ2-2	.	CASSLVGELFF	TGTGCCAGCAGTTTAGTCGGGGAGCTGTTTTTT
.	TRBV30	TRBJ1-2	.	CAWTPGYPNYGYTF	TGTGCCTGGACCCCAGGGTACCCTAACTATGGCTACACCTTC
.	TRBV5-1	TRBJ2-5	.	CASTIGEAAVQPYF	TGCGCCAGCACAATTGGGGAGGCCGCCGTACAACCGTACTTC
medium-sized	TRBV30	TRBJ1-2	.	CAWTIDSQFEGYTF	TGTGCCTGGACCATAGATAGCCAGTTCGAGGGCTACACCTTC
few	TRBV7-2	TRBJ1-5	TRBD1	CASSPTGGNQPQHF	TGTGCCAGCAGCCCAACAGGGGGGAATCAGCCCCAGCATTTT
few	TRBV6-6	TRBJ1-5	.	CASSPSVNSNQPQHF	TGTGCCAGCAGTCCCTCGGTTAATAGCAATCAGCCCCAGCATTTT
few	TRBV5-1	TRBJ1-2	.	CASSSDGLANYGYTF	TGCGCCAGCAGCTCGGACGGCCTAGCTAACTATGGCTACACCTTC
few	TRBV27	TRBJ1-2	TRBD1	CASSPGQSGYTF	TGTGCCAGCAGTCCGGGACAGTCAGGCTACACCTTC
.	TRBV5-1	TRBJ1-1	.	CASSFKTDEAFF	TGCGCCAGCAGCTTCAAGACAGACGAAGCTTTCTTT
.	TRBV7-9	TRBJ2-3	.	CASSSQGGSTDTQYF	TGTGCCAGCAGCTCCCAGGGCGGTAGCACAGATACGCAGTATTTT
once	TRBV10-2	TRBJ1-5	.	CASSDPGGQPQHF	TGCGCCAGCAGTGACCCAGGAGGACAGCCCCAGCATTTT